This T cell receptor (beta chain) was sequenced for a study of shared clonotypes between healthy human individuals. This clone was found a few times. Deletions cut 3 bases from V and 0 bases from J, with 30 bases between. The CDR3 contains 21 residues. Germline V lookup: CDR1 SQVTM, CDR2 ANQGSEA. Repertoires were generated with immunoSEQ multiplex PCR, while TCRdb's copy carries only in-frame clones and drops some. The repertoire has hundreds of thousands of clones, around 67% of them found once; the top ten carry more than 1.5%. Specimen: memory CD4+ T cells sorted from blood. Subset defined: CD45RA-negative fraction. The V call is TRBV29-1, the J call TRBJ2-1; D is possibly TRBD1 (7 bases). This clonotype was obtained from a woman aged 25 to 39 in good health. The CDR3 nucleotides are TGCAGCGTTGAGGGGAGACAGGGATCCGCGGGGATCCAGAGCTCCTACAATGAGCAGTTCTTC. Translating it yields CSVEGRQGSAGIQSSYNEQFF.